This T cell receptor beta chain was captured in a study of blood T cell repertoires in COVID-19. Whole-study context: Sites across the United States, Italy and Spain contributed samples from acute and convalescent COVID-19. PBMCs, B-cell-depleted T cells, or T cells were the source of the cDNA or gDNA that made up the material.

In the study's own analysis: Reference gene primer amplification gave nucleated cell count estimates. Data came from immunoSEQ multiplex PCR; TCRdb stores just in-frame clones and leaves some out. The D gene and trimming were derived from the DNA, and the V and J assignments and clone size from that table. The data show around 3,100 clones, 60% to 75% seen once. The V gene lost 2 bases and the J gene lost 7 bases, with 14 bases spanning the gap. Germline V gene lookup returns CDR1 MNHEY and CDR2 SVGAGI. This CDR3 contains 15 residues. Sequences were obtained from peripheral blood. The chain couples TRBV6-5 to TRBJ2-2, with D perhaps TRBD2 (5 bases). The clonotype comes from a man in his sixties or seventies with active COVID-19. The CDR3 loop reads CASSYTAAWSGELFF. In nucleotides, the CDR3 is TGTGCCAGCAGTTACACAGCGGCGTGGAGCGGGGAGCTGTTTTTT.